The rows below give T cell receptor beta chains drawn from one sample of a study of blood T cell repertoires in COVID-19. Only in-frame clones appear in the TCRdb table, and some are missing; sequencing was by immunoSEQ multiplex PCR. The sample records 150,000 to 200,000 clones, approximately 80% being singletons. The sequenced sample consisted of peripheral blood. The receptors stem from a woman aged 80 or over with active or convalescent COVID-19. The CDR3 runs from the conserved cysteine through the conserved F or W. A D gene is named only where the DNA matches it firmly. A row's size may be missing; if present it is once, few, many or a size class.

size | J | V | D | DNA | CDR3
. | TRBJ2-1 | TRBV7-9 | . | TGTGCCAGCACCCCTCGGGGAACCAATGAGCAGTTCTTC | CASTPRGTNEQFF
large | TRBJ1-3 | TRBV4-3 | . | TGCGCCAGCAGCCAAGATCCCTACTTTGGAAACACCATATATTTT | CASSQDPYFGNTIYF
. | TRBJ1-2 | TRBV6-2/TRBV6-3 | . | TGTGCCAGCAGTTACGGGCCTGGGAACAGGGATGGCTACACCTTC | CASSYGPGNRDGYTF
. | TRBJ2-2 | TRBV6-2/TRBV6-3 | . | TGTGCCAGCAGTCACAGAGGGGGGGAGAACACCGGGGAGCTGTTTTTT | CASSHRGGENTGELFF
. | TRBJ1-2 | TRBV27 | TRBD1 | TGTGCCAGCAGTTTATGGGCGACAGGGGGCGAAGGCTACACCTTC | CASSLWATGGEGYTF
. | TRBJ1-5 | TRBV10-3 | . | TGTGCCATCAGTGAGACCACGAACCGGGACAAGGTCCCCAATCAGCCCCAGCATTTT | CAISETTNRDKVPNQPQHF
. | TRBJ2-7 | TRBV30 | TRBD2 | TGTGCCTGGAGTAGATCAGCGGGGTCCTACGAGCAGTACTTC | CAWSRSAGSYEQYF
. | TRBJ2-7 | TRBV9 | TRBD2 | TGTGCCAGCAGCGTAGGTTCTAGCGGGGGACCACCCTACGAGCAGTACTTC | CASSVGSSGGPPYEQYF
. | TRBJ2-1 | TRBV11-2 | TRBD2 | TGTGCCAGCAGCCCTCTCCCGGGGGGGTCCTACAATGAGCAGTTCTTC | CASSPLPGGSYNEQFF
. | TRBJ1-2 | TRBV4-1 | TRBD1 | TGCGCCAGCAGCCAAGTGGCAGGGGGCGCAGACGCCTATGGCTACACCTTC | CASSQVAGGADAYGYTF
. | TRBJ1-6 | TRBV27 | TRBD1 | TGTGCCAGCAGTCCCAGAGGGGGCGTTTTCAGCTCACCCCTCCACTTT | CASSPRGGVFSSPLHF
. | TRBJ1-4 | TRBV5-1 | . | TGCGCCAGCAGCTTGGGGGGAGTGGTTGAAAAACTGTTTTTT | CASSLGGVVEKLFF
. | TRBJ1-3 | TRBV11-2 | TRBD1 | TGTGCCAGCAGCTTAGGGACAGGGAATGGAAACACCATATATTTT | CASSLGTGNGNTIYF
few | TRBJ2-3 | TRBV5-1 | TRBD2 | TGCGCCAGCAGCTTGGAAAAGCGGGGGGGCCGAGATACGCAGTATTTT | CASSLEKRGGRDTQYF
. | TRBJ2-7 | TRBV6-6 | . | TGTGCCAGCAGTCCAACTAGTGTCGGCGAGCAGTACTTC | CASSPTSVGEQYF
. | TRBJ2-3 | TRBV9 | TRBD2 | TGTGCCAGCAGCGTAGTCCCCCTAGCGGGGGGCACAGATACGCAGTATTTT | CASSVVPLAGGTDTQYF
. | TRBJ2-7 | TRBV10-2 | . | TGCGCCAGCACCCCGGGGTGGTCCTACGAGCAGTACTTC | CASTPGWSYEQYF
. | TRBJ1-1 | TRBV6-2/TRBV6-3 | . | TGTGCCAGCAGTTACGTACAGTACACTGAAGCTTTCTTT | CASSYVQYTEAFF
. | TRBJ1-2 | TRBV6-2/TRBV6-3 | . | TGTGCCAGCACCCCGACAAAGAACTATGGCTACACCTTC | CASTPTKNYGYTF
. | TRBJ1-2 | TRBV27 | . | TGTGCCAGCAGTTCCGTAACAGGGATGAATGGCTACACCTTC | CASSSVTGMNGYTF
. | TRBJ2-4 | TRBV7-6 | . | TGTGCCAGCAGTCAGGGGCCGCAAGCCAAAAACATTCAGTACTTC | CASSQGPQAKNIQYF
few | TRBJ2-7 | TRBV10-3 | TRBD1 | TGTGCCATCAGTGAGACGGGACAGCCTTCCTACGAGCAGTACTTC | CAISETGQPSYEQYF
. | TRBJ2-1 | TRBV28 | TRBD2 | TGTGCCAGCAGCCCGGGGGGCTACAATGAGCAGTTCTTC | CASSPGGYNEQFF
. | TRBJ2-2 | TRBV5-4 | . | TGTGCCAGCAGCTCGGGGGATCTTTACACCGGGGAGCTGTTTTTT | CASSSGDLYTGELFF
. | TRBJ2-3 | TRBV19 | . | TGTGCCACCGACGCAGGGGGGGATACGCAGTATTTT | CATDAGGDTQYF
few | TRBJ1-5 | TRBV29-1 | TRBD1 | TGCAGCGCCATACAGGGGAGCTTAGGGCAGCCCCAGCATTTT | CSAIQGSLGQPQHF
few | TRBJ2-1 | TRBV7-2 | TRBD1 | TGTGCCAGCAGCCCATGGACAGGGGTCGATGAGCAGTTCTTC | CASSPWTGVDEQFF
. | TRBJ1-5 | TRBV4-3 | . | TGCGCCAGCAGCCAAGGCATGGAGGGGAATCAGCCCCAGCATTTT | CASSQGMEGNQPQHF
. | TRBJ2-1 | TRBV11-2 | TRBD2 | TGTGCCAGCAGTCCTAGCGGGGGGGCCGGGTTTGAGCAGTTCTTC | CASSPSGGAGFEQFF
. | TRBJ2-2 | TRBV19 | . | TGTGCCAGTAGGAGGGACATGAACACCGGGGAGCTGTTTTTT | CASRRDMNTGELFF
few | TRBJ1-6 | TRBV28 | . | TGTGCCAGCAGTTTTTATTCAGGGGACGGTTCACCCCTCCACTTT | CASSFYSGDGSPLHF
. | TRBJ1-3 | TRBV7-9 | TRBD1 | TGTGCCAGCAGCGGATCCCACATACAGGGGGCAACTGGAAACACCATATATTTT | CASSGSHIQGATGNTIYF
. | TRBJ1-2 | TRBV15 | TRBD1 | TGTGCCACCAGCCGACAGGGTATTAACTATGGCTACACCTTC | CATSRQGINYGYTF
few | TRBJ1-2 | TRBV5-4 | . | TGTGCCAGCAGCCGGGCCAGTGGGGGAGGCGGCTACACCTTC | CASSRASGGGGYTF
. | TRBJ2-1 | TRBV7-2 | TRBD1 | TGTGCCAGCAGCCCCACAGGGGGCCAGCAGTTCTTC | CASSPTGGQQFF
. | TRBJ2-4 | TRBV10-1 | . | TGCGCCACCGGGGACAATAACATTCAGTACTTC | CATGDNNIQYF
. | TRBJ2-3 | TRBV7-3 | TRBD1 | TGTGCCAGCAGCTTGACTGGACAGGGCTCAGATACGCAGTATTTT | CASSLTGQGSDTQYF
. | TRBJ1-5 | TRBV19 | . | TGTGCCAGTAGTCCCGGACGGGGGAATCAGCCCCAGCATTTT | CASSPGRGNQPQHF
. | TRBJ2-1 | TRBV7-2 | TRBD2 | TGTGCCAGCAGCCCGCGACTAGCGGGGGGAGGCAATGAGCAGTTCTTC | CASSPRLAGGGNEQFF
once | TRBJ2-2 | TRBV2 | TRBD2 | TGTGCCAGCAGTGAATCTCTAGCGGCCGGGGAGCTGTTTTTT | CASSESLAAGELFF